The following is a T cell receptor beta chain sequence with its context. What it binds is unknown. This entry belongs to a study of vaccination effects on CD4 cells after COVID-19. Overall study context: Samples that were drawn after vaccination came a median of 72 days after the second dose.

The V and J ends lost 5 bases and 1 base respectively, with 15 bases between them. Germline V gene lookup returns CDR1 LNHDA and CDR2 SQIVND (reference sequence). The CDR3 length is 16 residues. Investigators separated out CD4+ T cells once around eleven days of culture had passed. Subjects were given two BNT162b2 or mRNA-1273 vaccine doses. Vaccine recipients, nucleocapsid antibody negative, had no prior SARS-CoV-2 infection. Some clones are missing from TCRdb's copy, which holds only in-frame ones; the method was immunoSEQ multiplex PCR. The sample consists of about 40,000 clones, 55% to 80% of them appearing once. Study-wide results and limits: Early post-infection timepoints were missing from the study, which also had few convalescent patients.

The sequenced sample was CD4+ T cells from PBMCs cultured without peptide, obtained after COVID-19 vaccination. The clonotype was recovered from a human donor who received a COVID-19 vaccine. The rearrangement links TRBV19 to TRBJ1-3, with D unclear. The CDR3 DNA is TGTGCCAGTAGTCCCCCCGGAGGAGGTTCTGGAAACACCATATATTTT. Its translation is CASSPPGGGSGNTIYF.